This T cell receptor beta chain was identified in a study of blood T cell repertoires in COVID-19. For the study at large: T cells, B-cell-depleted T cells, or PBMCs supplied cDNA or gDNA.

CDR3 size: 14 residues. V was cut by 0 bases and J by 8 bases, with 12 bases left in between. Germline CDR1 SGHAT, CDR2 FQNNGV. Allocation to cohorts depended on clinical history reported by the participants. Methods used by the authors: Estimates of nucleated cell counts were drawn from the amplification of reference gene primers. The assay was immunoSEQ multiplex PCR, and TCRdb's table has in-frame clones only and misses some. That table is the source of V, J and clone size, and D and trimming were worked out from the DNA. The data show about 200,000 clones, 85% seen once. The chain couples TRBV11-2 to TRBJ2-3, with a tentative D call TRBD1 (6 bases). Sequencing used PBMCs or T cells enriched from blood (not recorded which). The clonotype originates from a man aged 40-49 years who had recovered from COVID-19. CDR3 amino acids: CASSLDRGWGTQYF. CDR3 bases: TGTGCCAGCAGCTTAGACAGGGGTTGGGGTACGCAGTATTTT. The full variable domain, in which reference TRBV11-2 and TRBJ2-3 provide the parts outside the CDR3, is EAGVAQSPRYKIIEKRQSVAFWCNPISGHATLYWYQQILGQGPKLLIQFQNNGVVDDSQLPKDRFSAERLKGVDSTLKIQPAKLEDSAVYLCASSLDRGWGTQYFGPGTRLTVL.